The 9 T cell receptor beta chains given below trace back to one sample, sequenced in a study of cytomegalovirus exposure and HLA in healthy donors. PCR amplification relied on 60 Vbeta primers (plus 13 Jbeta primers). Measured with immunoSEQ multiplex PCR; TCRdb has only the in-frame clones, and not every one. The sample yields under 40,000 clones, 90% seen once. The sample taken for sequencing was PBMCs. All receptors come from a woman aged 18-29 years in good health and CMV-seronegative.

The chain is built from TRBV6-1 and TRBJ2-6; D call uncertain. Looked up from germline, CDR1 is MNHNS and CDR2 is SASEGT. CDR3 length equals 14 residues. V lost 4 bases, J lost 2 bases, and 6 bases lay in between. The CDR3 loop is CASSAIAGANVLTF. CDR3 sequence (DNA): TGTGCCAGCAGTGCTATAGCTGGGGCCAACGTCCTGACTTTC.

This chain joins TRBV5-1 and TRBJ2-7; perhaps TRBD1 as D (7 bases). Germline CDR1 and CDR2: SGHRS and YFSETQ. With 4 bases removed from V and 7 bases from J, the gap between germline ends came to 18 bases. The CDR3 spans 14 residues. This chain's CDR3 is CASSDPTGSGEQYF. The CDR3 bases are TGCGCCAGCAGCGACCCGACAGGGAGCGGGGAGCAGTACTTC. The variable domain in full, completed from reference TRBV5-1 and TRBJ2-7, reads KAGVTQTPRYLIKTRGQQVTLSCSPISGHRSVSWYQQTPGQGLQFLFEYFSETQRNKGNFPGRFSGRQFSNSRSEMNVSTLELGDSALYLCASSDPTGSGEQYFGPGTRLTVT.

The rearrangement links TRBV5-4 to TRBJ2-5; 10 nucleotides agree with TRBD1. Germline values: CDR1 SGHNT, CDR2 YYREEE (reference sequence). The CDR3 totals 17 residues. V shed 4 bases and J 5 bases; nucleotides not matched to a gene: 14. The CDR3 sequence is CASSQTGQGTIRETQYF. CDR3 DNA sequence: TGTGCCAGCAGCCAGACGGGACAGGGGACAATAAGGGAGACCCAGTACTTC.

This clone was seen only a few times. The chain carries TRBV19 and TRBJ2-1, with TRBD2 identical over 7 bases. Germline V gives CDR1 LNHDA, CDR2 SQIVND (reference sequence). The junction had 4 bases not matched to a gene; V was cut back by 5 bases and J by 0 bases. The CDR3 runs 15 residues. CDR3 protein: CASSLSGNSYNEQFF. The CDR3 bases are TGTGCCAGTAGTCTGAGCGGGAACTCCTACAATGAGCAGTTCTTC.

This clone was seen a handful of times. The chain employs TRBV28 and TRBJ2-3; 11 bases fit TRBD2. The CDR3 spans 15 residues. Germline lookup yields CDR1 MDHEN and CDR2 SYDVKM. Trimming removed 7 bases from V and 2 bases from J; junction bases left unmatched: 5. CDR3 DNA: TGTGCCAGCAACAAACTAGCGGGAGCCACAGATACGCAGTATTTT. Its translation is CASNKLAGATDTQYF.

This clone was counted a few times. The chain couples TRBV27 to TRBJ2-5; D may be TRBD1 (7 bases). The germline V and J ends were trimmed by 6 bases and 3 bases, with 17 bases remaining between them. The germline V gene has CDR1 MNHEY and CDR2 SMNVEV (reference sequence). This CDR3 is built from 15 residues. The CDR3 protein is CASSSGGLTEETQYF. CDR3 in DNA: TGTGCCAGCAGCTCAGGGGGACTGACAGAAGAGACCCAGTACTTC.

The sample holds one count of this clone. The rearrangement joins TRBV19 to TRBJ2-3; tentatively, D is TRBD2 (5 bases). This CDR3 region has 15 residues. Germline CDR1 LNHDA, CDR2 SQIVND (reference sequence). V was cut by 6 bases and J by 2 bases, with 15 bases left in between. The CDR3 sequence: CASRKPGSTTDTQYF. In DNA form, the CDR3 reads TGTGCCAGTAGAAAGCCGGGATCTACCACAGATACGCAGTATTTT.

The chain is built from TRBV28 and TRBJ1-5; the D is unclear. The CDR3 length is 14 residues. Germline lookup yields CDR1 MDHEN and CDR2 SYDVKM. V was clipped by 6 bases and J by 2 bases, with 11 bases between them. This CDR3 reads CASRTVSGNQPQHF. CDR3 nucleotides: TGTGCCAGCAGAACAGTGAGTGGCAATCAGCCCCAGCATTTT. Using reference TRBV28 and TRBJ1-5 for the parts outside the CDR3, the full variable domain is DVKVTQSSRYLVKRTGEKVFLECVQDMDHENMFWYRQDPGLGLRLIYFSYDVKMKEKGDIPEGYSVSREKKERFSLILESASTNQTSMYLCASRTVSGNQPQHFGDGTRLSIL.

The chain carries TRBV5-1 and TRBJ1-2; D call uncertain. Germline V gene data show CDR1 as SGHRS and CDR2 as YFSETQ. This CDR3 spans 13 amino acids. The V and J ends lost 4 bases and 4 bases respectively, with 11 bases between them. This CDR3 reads CASSDMALYGYTF. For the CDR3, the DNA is TGCGCCAGCAGCGATATGGCCCTCTATGGCTACACCTTC.